The 2 T cell receptor beta chains reported below all come from one sample, sequenced in a study of OX40 agonist ivuxolimab in advanced cancers. The repertoire was sequenced with immunoSEQ multiplex PCR; TCRdb's copy has only in-frame clones and lacks some. The sample yields 40,000 to 50,000 clones, approximately 86% seen once. Specimen: CD4+ or CD8+ T cells sorted from blood, collected in a trial of the OX40 agonist ivuxolimab. These receptors all come from an adult with an advanced solid tumor such as melanoma, head and neck, liver or kidney cancer.

This clone came up a few times. This chain joins TRBV27 and TRBJ2-1; no firm D call. Germline CDR1 MNHEY, CDR2 SMNVEV (reference sequence). The V end lost 2 bases, the J end lost 4 bases, and 3 bases lay between the germline ends. The CDR3 has 12 residues. The CDR3 here is CASSLPYNEQFF. CDR3 DNA sequence: TGTGCCAGCAGTTTACCGTACAATGAGCAGTTCTTC.

V and J are TRBV30 and TRBJ2-2, with no clear D. The V gene lost 1 base and the J gene lost 6 bases, with 6 bases spanning the gap. There are 12 residues in the CDR3. From germline, CDR1 is GTSNPN and CDR2 SVGIG (reference sequence). In DNA, the CDR3 is TGTGCCTGGAGTGAGTTTTCCGGGGAGCTGTTTTTT. As protein: CAWSEFSGELFF.